Shown below are 16 T cell receptor beta chains from a single sample sequenced in a study of PD-1 blockade in mismatch repair-deficient tumors. Sequencing used immunoSEQ multiplex PCR; TCRdb keeps in-frame clones, though not all of them. The sample lists tens of thousands of clones, about 84% occurring once. The input for sequencing was peripheral blood, taken 12 weeks after starting pembrolizumab. These receptors originate from an adult with mismatch repair-deficient cancer.

The chain couples TRBV7-3 to TRBJ2-1, with TRBD2 matching 9 bases. V shed 5 bases, J shed 8 bases, and the junction held 13 bases outside the gene matches. CDR3 length: 16 residues. Per the germline V gene, CDR1 is SGHTA and CDR2 is FQGTGA. CDR3 DNA sequence: TGTGCCAGCAGCCGAGGCGGGGCTAGCGGGAACTATGAGCAGTTCTTC. Translated, it gives CASSRGGASGNYEQFF.

The genes are TRBV27 and TRBJ2-5; TRBD1 might be the D (6 bases). Germline V gene sequence: CDR1 MNHEY, CDR2 SMNVEV (reference sequence). This CDR3 has 15 residues. V shed 5 bases and J shed 5 bases, with 18 bases lying between them. The CDR3 spells CASSTPGRGQETQYF. The DNA for the CDR3 is TGTGCCAGCAGTACCCCAGGCAGGGGCCAGGAGACCCAGTACTTC.

The chain employs TRBV6-1 and TRBJ2-7; 9 nucleotides match TRBD1. CDR3 length equals 14 residues. J gave up 3 bases and V 4 bases, and 4 bases lay outside the gene matches. Looked up from germline, CDR1 is MNHNS and CDR2 is SASEGT. The CDR3 is CASSVGTGNYEQYF. The CDR3 DNA follows: TGTGCCAGCAGTGTTGGGACAGGGAACTACGAGCAGTACTTC.

This rearrangement joins TRBV10-3 to TRBJ2-7; 15 nucleotides line up with TRBD2. V gave up 5 bases and J gave up 6 bases; unmatched junction bases: 8. In germline, CDR1 is ENHRY, CDR2 SYGVKD. This CDR3 comprises 16 residues. The CDR3 coding sequence is TGTGCCATCAGTCTTGGACTAGCGGGAGGGCCGGGCGAGCAGTACTTC. This sequence encodes CAISLGLAGGPGEQYF.

The genes are TRBV25-1 and TRBJ1-2; unclear D gene. Trimming left V 6 bases short and J 4 bases short, with 9 bases between. Germline V CDR1 and CDR2: MGHDK, SYGVNS. This CDR3 contains 12 residues. The CDR3 region is CASSSGFYGYTF. DNA for the CDR3: TGTGCCAGCAGCAGCGGATTCTATGGCTACACCTTC.

This clone appeared once. The chain is built from TRBV7-3 and TRBJ1-1; no firm D call. Trimming removed 2 bases at V and 1 base at J, with 5 bases between. The CDR3 extends over 13 amino acids. Germline V lookup: CDR1 SGHTA, CDR2 FQGTGA. The CDR3 DNA follows: TGTGCCAGCAGCTTATGGCAGAACACTGAAGCTTTCTTT. It specifies CASSLWQNTEAFF.

V gene TRBV10-1 combines with J gene TRBJ2-1; D is ambiguous. Per the germline V gene, CDR1 is WNHNN and CDR2 is SYGVQD (reference sequence). The CDR3 is 12 residues long. Deletions cut 9 bases from V and 5 bases from J, with 11 bases between. This CDR3 reads CARPFLHNEQFF. In nucleotides, the CDR3 is TGCGCCAGACCTTTCCTACACAATGAGCAGTTCTTC.

This chain links TRBV7-9 with TRBJ1-4, with unresolved D. The CDR3 extends over 12 amino acids. Deletions cut 2 bases from V and 7 bases from J, with 5 bases between. Germline V gene lookup returns CDR1 SEHNR and CDR2 FQNEAQ (reference sequence). The CDR3 coding sequence is TGTGCCAGCAGCTTATCCAGTGAAAAACTGTTTTTT. This gives the protein CASSLSSEKLFF. The variable domain in full, with the rest retrieved from reference TRBV7-9 and TRBJ1-4, is DTGVSQNPRHKITKRGQNVTFRCDPISEHNRLYWYRQTLGQGPEFLTYFQNEAQLEKSRLLSDRFSAERPKGSFSTLEIQRTEQGDSAMYLCASSLSSEKLFFGSGTQLSVL.

The rearrangement uses TRBV5-5 and TRBJ1-1, with 7 bases that match TRBD1. Germline trimming cut 4 bases from V and 4 bases from J; bases unmatched to any gene: 7. This CDR3 is 14 amino acids long. Germline lookup yields CDR1 SGHKS and CDR2 YYEKEE (reference sequence). The CDR3 reads CASSPQGMGTEAFF. The CDR3 DNA follows: TGTGCCAGCAGCCCACAGGGGATGGGCACTGAAGCTTTCTTT.

The V call is TRBV7-3, the J call TRBJ1-2; 9 bases map to TRBD1. This CDR3 comprises 14 residues. The germline gives CDR1 SGHTA, CDR2 FQGTGA. V was clipped by 5 bases and J by 6 bases; unmatched bases: 7. CDR3 in amino acids: CASSGTGTGNGYTF. DNA for the CDR3: TGTGCCAGCAGCGGAACCGGGACAGGGAATGGCTACACCTTC.

The chain is built from TRBV6-5 and TRBJ2-1; 9 nucleotides match TRBD2. This CDR3 has 15 residues. After removal of 2 bases from V and 5 bases from J, the junction contained 4 bases not matched to a gene. Germline assignment: CDR1 MNHEY and CDR2 SVGAGI. CDR3 in amino acids: CASSYAGGPDNEQFF. CDR3 sequence (DNA): TGTGCCAGCAGTTACGCGGGAGGGCCTGACAATGAGCAGTTCTTC.

The sample holds one count of this clone. Other DNA sequences in the same sample also yield this CDR3. The rearrangement uses TRBV19 and TRBJ2-1; TRBD2 is a possible D gene (6 bases). This CDR3 region has 15 residues. Trimming shortened V by 3 bases and J by 4 bases, and 13 bases separated the two germline ends. Germline-derived CDR1 and CDR2 are LNHDA and SQIVND (reference sequence). CDR3 loop: CASSIGSGTYNEQFF. The CDR3 region has the DNA TGTGCCAGTAGTATCGGGAGCGGAACTTACAATGAGCAGTTCTTC.

This chain connects TRBV5-1 to TRBJ2-7; D is tentatively TRBD1 or TRBD2 (7 bases each). The CDR3 extends over 14 amino acids. CDR1 SGHRS and CDR2 YFSETQ come from the germline V gene. Trimming removed 3 bases from V and 3 bases from J, with 13 bases in between. CDR3 nucleotides: TGCGCCAGCAGCTGGGGGGGACAGAACTACGAGCAGTACTTC. Translation gives CASSWGGQNYEQYF.

The V call is TRBV11-3, the J call TRBJ1-1; 8 nucleotides match TRBD1. V trimming: 6 bases; J trimming: 0 bases; junction bases outside the gene matches: 6. The germline V gene has CDR1 SGHNT and CDR2 YENEEA. This CDR3 comprises 15 residues. CDR3 region: CASRRTGWVNTEAFF. For the CDR3, the DNA is TGTGCCAGCAGAAGGACAGGGTGGGTGAACACTGAAGCTTTCTTT.

This clone has more than one count but fewer than ten. The chain combines TRBV30 with TRBJ1-2; 8 bases line up with TRBD1. This CDR3 is 13 amino acids long. Germline CDR1 GTSNPN, CDR2 SVGIG (reference sequence). V trimming: 0 bases; J trimming: 3 bases; junction bases outside the gene matches: 0. CDR3 sequence reads: CAWSVQGDYGYTF. Written as DNA, the CDR3 is TGTGCCTGGAGTGTACAGGGGGACTATGGCTACACCTTC.

The chain recombines TRBV4-1 with TRBJ1-2, with 8 bases that match TRBD1. Germline V gene lookup returns CDR1 MGHRA and CDR2 YSYEKL. The CDR3 contains 15 residues. V gave up 0 bases and J gave up 8 bases; unmatched junction bases: 8. The CDR3 DNA sequence: TGCGCCAGCAGCCAAGACGGGACAGGTTCTCTGGGCTACACCTTC. Translating gives CASSQDGTGSLGYTF.